This entry lists 27 T cell receptor beta chains sequenced from one sample in a study of shared clonotypes between healthy human individuals. Generated by immunoSEQ multiplex PCR, the TCRdb table keeps only in-frame clones and is missing some. The sample carries about 1.5 million clones, 95% to 99% recorded once. Sequencing input: naive CD4+ T cells sorted from blood. As for subset: CD45RA+ positively selected. The receptors originated from a man in his thirties or forties in good health.

The V gene is TRBV6-7, the J gene TRBJ2-1; the D is unclear. TRBV6-7 is an open reading frame whose function is uncertain. V dropped 2 bases and J dropped 0 bases, with 14 bases sitting between them. CDR3 size: 17 residues. The CDR3 DNA reads TGTGCCAGCAGTTACCTCTCGTACTACAGCTCCTACAATGAGCAGTTCTTC. Its translation: CASSYLSYYSSYNEQFF.

This chain links TRBV7-2 with TRBJ2-2; D remains ambiguous. The CDR3 length is 14 residues. V was trimmed by 6 bases and J by 4 bases, leaving 12 bases between them. Germline CDR1 is SGHTA and CDR2 is FQGNSA. CDR3 in amino acids: CASRPSAATGELFF. In nucleotides, the CDR3 is TGTGCCAGCAGACCGTCGGCAGCCACCGGGGAGCTGTTTTTT.

The J gene is TRBJ1-1, the V gene TRBV5-1; D is perhaps TRBD1 (6 bases). Germline V gene lookup returns CDR1 SGHRS and CDR2 YFSETQ. Trimming left V 0 bases short and J 10 bases short, with 16 bases between. The CDR3 is 14 amino acids. The DNA of the CDR3 is TGCGCCAGCAGCTTGGAGGCAGGGGCTCTTGGAGCTTTCTTT. As protein: CASSLEAGALGAFF.

The rearrangement uses TRBV18 and TRBJ2-5; 10 bases agree with TRBD1. CDR3 length equals 16 residues. Looked up from germline, CDR1 is KGHSH and CDR2 is LQKENI. J gave up 5 bases and V 3 bases, and 9 bases lay outside the gene matches. The CDR3 spells CASSPSGTGVFETQYF. The DNA for the CDR3 is TGTGCCAGCTCACCCTCCGGGACAGGGGTTTTCGAGACCCAGTACTTC.

The chain uses TRBV5-1 and TRBJ1-2; 7 nucleotides agree with TRBD1. This CDR3 contains 15 residues. The junction had 7 bases not matched to a gene; V was cut back by 0 bases and J by 5 bases. The germline CDR1 and CDR2 sequences are SGHRS and YFSETQ. The DNA of the CDR3 is TGCGCCAGCAGCTTGGATCCAGACAGGGTGTATGGCTACACCTTC. This encodes CASSLDPDRVYGYTF. Drawing the rest from reference TRBV5-1 and TRBJ1-2, the complete variable domain is KAGVTQTPRYLIKTRGQQVTLSCSPISGHRSVSWYQQTPGQGLQFLFEYFSETQRNKGNFPGRFSGRQFSNSRSEMNVSTLELGDSALYLCASSLDPDRVYGYTFGSGTRLTVV.

This clone came up once. The gene calls are TRBV7-8 and TRBJ2-1; D is perhaps TRBD2 (6 bases). Looked up from germline, CDR1 is SGHVS and CDR2 is FQNEAQ. The CDR3 is 14 residues long. The germline V and J ends were trimmed by 1 base and 5 bases, with 9 bases remaining between them. The CDR3 region is CASSLEPGDNEQFF. Written as DNA, the CDR3 is TGTGCCAGCAGCTTAGAGCCGGGAGACAATGAGCAGTTCTTC.

The CDR3 region has the DNA TGTGCCAGCTCACCAAGTCTGCGGGCGACCACCGGGGAGCTGTTTTTT. Protein: CASSPSLRATTGELFF. The chain uses TRBV18 and TRBJ2-2; possible D gene TRBD2, 5 bases. In germline, CDR1 is KGHSH, CDR2 LQKENI. Deletions cut 2 bases from V and 4 bases from J, with 14 bases between. This CDR3 contains 16 residues. The variable domain in full, with the rest retrieved from reference TRBV18 and TRBJ2-2, is NAGVMQNPRHLVRRRGQEARLRCSPMKGHSHVYWYRQLPEEGLKFMVYLQKENIIDESGMPKERFSAEFPKEGPSILRIQQVVRGDSAAYFCASSPSLRATTGELFFGEGSRLTVL.

The chain employs TRBV27 and TRBJ2-7; TRBD1 matches at 8 bases. J was trimmed by 0 bases and V by 10 bases; bases with no gene match: 14. The germline gives CDR1 MNHEY, CDR2 SMNVEV (reference sequence). The CDR3 runs to 16 residues. CDR3 residues: CATRDRGVGRSYEQYF. The CDR3 DNA reads TGTGCCACCCGAGACAGGGGAGTAGGCCGCTCCTACGAGCAGTACTTC.

The genes are TRBV11-2 and TRBJ1-3; D uncertain. The CDR3 length is 14 residues. Between the trimmed V and J ends, which lost 1 base and 0 bases, there was a span of 4 bases. The germline gives CDR1 SGHAT, CDR2 FQNNGV. CDR3 in amino acids: CASSLGVSGNTIYF. In nucleotides, the CDR3 is TGTGCCAGCAGCTTAGGGGTCTCTGGAAACACCATATATTTT.

This sequence joins TRBV5-1 and TRBJ2-3; D may be TRBD1 (6 bases). The CDR3 spans 16 residues. V was trimmed by 4 bases and J by 2 bases, leaving 17 bases between them. Germline V gives CDR1 SGHRS, CDR2 YFSETQ. The DNA for the CDR3 is TGCGCCAGCAGCCGGACAGTACGAGGGGACACAGATACGCAGTATTTT. Protein sequence: CASSRTVRGDTDTQYF.

J is TRBJ2-1 and V is TRBV6-6; D unclear. The germline V gene encodes CDR1 MNHNY and CDR2 SVGAGI (reference sequence). The V and J ends lost 2 bases and 0 bases respectively, with 8 bases between them. The CDR3 is made up of 15 amino acids. CDR3 nucleotides: TGTGCCAGCAGTTACGCTCAGAGCTCCTACAATGAGCAGTTCTTC. Translation: CASSYAQSSYNEQFF.

On this clone: The same CDR3 can be traced to other DNA sequences in this sample. The chain uses TRBV10-3 and TRBJ2-7, with D unresolved. V was cut by 8 bases and J by 0 bases, with 5 bases left in between. Germline CDR1 is ENHRY and CDR2 is SYGVKD. The CDR3 has 11 amino acids. The CDR3 coding sequence is TGTGCCATCTCCAGCTCCTACGAGCAGTACTTC. Its translation: CAISSSYEQYF.

The V and J genes are TRBV18 and TRBJ1-1; D remains ambiguous. Deletions cut 4 bases from V and 1 base from J, with 7 bases between. The CDR3 consists of 13 residues. CDR1 KGHSH and CDR2 LQKENI come from the germline V gene. The CDR3 nucleotides read TGTGCCAGCTCACGACGTGGGAACACTGAAGCTTTCTTT. Amino acid sequence: CASSRRGNTEAFF. The complete variable domain, with remaining parts taken from reference TRBV18 and TRBJ1-1, reads NAGVMQNPRHLVRRRGQEARLRCSPMKGHSHVYWYRQLPEEGLKFMVYLQKENIIDESGMPKERFSAEFPKEGPSILRIQQVVRGDSAAYFCASSRRGNTEAFFGQGTRLTVV.

The rearrangement links TRBV11-3 to TRBJ2-1; perhaps D is TRBD1 or TRBD2 (5 bases each). This CDR3 has 16 amino acids. Between the trimmed V and J ends, which lost 0 bases and 0 bases, there was a span of 9 bases. Germline V gives CDR1 SGHNT, CDR2 YENEEA. The chain's CDR3 is CASSLDWDPSYNEQFF. The CDR3 region has the DNA TGTGCCAGCAGCTTAGACTGGGACCCCTCCTACAATGAGCAGTTCTTC.

CDR3 loop: CASSRQGPSNYGYTF. In DNA form, the CDR3 reads TGTGCCAGCAGCCGTCAGGGACCGAGTAACTATGGCTACACCTTC. The chain uses TRBV6-6 and TRBJ1-2; D is perhaps TRBD1 (5 bases). This CDR3 is 15 amino acids long. The germline V and J ends were trimmed by 6 bases and 1 base, with 15 bases remaining between them. Germline-derived CDR1 and CDR2 are MNHNY and SVGAGI (reference sequence).

The CDR3 nucleotides are TGTGCCAGCAGCTTTAGCGGTTCGGCTGAAGCTTTCTTT. Protein: CASSFSGSAEAFF. The chain employs TRBV5-4 and TRBJ1-1, with D unresolved. CDR3 length equals 13 residues. Germline-derived CDR1 and CDR2 are SGHNT and YYREEE (reference sequence). V lost 2 bases and J 6 bases, leaving 11 bases between the germline ends.

The chain is built from TRBV28 and TRBJ1-1; D is ambiguous. The V end was cut by 6 bases, the J end by 0 bases, with 5 bases between. Per the germline V gene, CDR1 is MDHEN and CDR2 is SYDVKM. The CDR3 length is 12 residues. CDR3 sequence reads: CASSGVNTEAFF. CDR3 DNA: TGTGCCAGCAGCGGGGTGAACACTGAAGCTTTCTTT.

The chain carries TRBV4-3 and TRBJ2-7; the D is unclear. Germline V lookup: CDR1 LGHNA, CDR2 YSLEER. V was shortened by 0 bases and J by 0 bases, with 6 bases between the two germline ends. The CDR3 length is 14 residues. CDR3 amino acids: CASSQERYSYEQYF. In DNA form, the CDR3 reads TGCGCCAGCAGCCAAGAGCGGTACTCCTACGAGCAGTACTTC.

The chain recombines TRBV15 with TRBJ2-1; D uncertain. V shed 1 base and J shed 4 bases, with 11 bases lying between them. This CDR3 region has 15 residues. In germline, CDR1 is LNHNV, CDR2 YYDKDF (reference sequence). CDR3: CATSRVDFSYNEQFF. The CDR3, as DNA: TGTGCCACCAGCAGAGTTGATTTCTCGTACAATGAGCAGTTCTTC.

The chain is built from TRBV6-1 and TRBJ1-5; the D is unclear. V dropped 6 bases and J dropped 3 bases, with 9 bases sitting between them. Germline CDR1 is MNHNS and CDR2 is SASEGT. The CDR3 is made up of 13 amino acids. The CDR3 is CASSEHFNQPQHF. CDR3 bases: TGTGCCAGCAGCGAACACTTCAATCAGCCCCAGCATTTT.

This chain uses TRBV7-2 with TRBJ2-7; TRBD2 is a possible D gene (5 bases). Per the germline V gene, CDR1 is SGHTA and CDR2 is FQGNSA. This CDR3 has 12 residues. Trimming shortened V by 7 bases and J by 6 bases, and 13 bases separated the two germline ends. The CDR3 bases are TGTGCCAGCAACCAGGATCGGGGCGAGCAGTACTTC. Translation gives CASNQDRGEQYF.

The gene calls are TRBV6-5 and TRBJ2-5; D possibly corresponds to TRBD1 (6 bases). CDR1 is MNHEY and CDR2 is SVGAGI in the germline V gene. V was trimmed by 0 bases and J by 9 bases, leaving 17 bases between them. This CDR3 has 15 residues. The DNA for the CDR3 is TGTGCCAGCAGTTACTCGAAAGGACAGACCCGGGCCCAGTACTTC. Translated, it gives CASSYSKGQTRAQYF.

The rearrangement joins TRBV29-1 to TRBJ2-5, with 8 bases that match TRBD2. Matching the DNA end better, TRBJ2-7 makes the J call doubtful. The CDR3 sequence is 13 residues long. Germline CDR1 SQVTM, CDR2 ANQGSEA. This CDR3 reads CSVGGGRSYEQYF. CDR3 DNA: TGCAGCGTTGGCGGCGGGAGGTCCTACGAGCAGTACTTC.

The rearrangement joins TRBV9 to TRBJ2-1; D possibly matches TRBD1 or TRBD2 (5 bases each). Germline V gene sequence: CDR1 SGDLS, CDR2 YYNGEE. Trimming shortened V by 4 bases and J by 2 bases, and 19 bases separated the two germline ends. The length of the CDR3 is 17 residues. CDR3 residues: CASSSPPGTPTYNEQFF. CDR3 DNA: TGTGCCAGCAGCTCACCCCCCGGGACCCCTACCTACAATGAGCAGTTCTTC.

The V call is TRBV5-1, the J call TRBJ2-3; no firm D call. Germline V gene sequence: CDR1 SGHRS, CDR2 YFSETQ. Trimming stripped 0 bases from V and 3 bases from J, with 8 bases between. The CDR3 runs to 14 residues. Here the CDR3 reads CASSLASETDTQYF. The DNA of the CDR3 is TGCGCCAGCAGCTTGGCGTCCGAAACAGATACGCAGTATTTT.

The rearrangement joins TRBV15 to TRBJ2-7; D not certain. V lost 3 bases and J 2 bases, leaving 2 bases between the germline ends. This CDR3 has 11 residues. CDR1 is LNHNV and CDR2 is YYDKDF in the germline V gene (reference sequence). The CDR3 DNA reads as TGTGCCACCAGCAGCCCCTACGAGCAGTACTTC. It translates to CATSSPYEQYF.

The chain joins TRBV5-1 to TRBJ2-7; no firm D call. This CDR3 is built from 16 residues. The germline V gene has CDR1 SGHRS and CDR2 YFSETQ. With 1 base removed from V and 1 base from J, the gap between germline ends came to 15 bases. This CDR3 reads CASSLRRQESSYEQYF. In DNA, the CDR3 is TGCGCCAGCAGCTTGCGTCGCCAAGAGAGTTCCTACGAGCAGTACTTC.